These 3 T cell receptor beta chains share one sample of origin, sequenced in a study of cytomegalovirus exposure and HLA in healthy donors. The PCR contained 60 Vbeta and 13 Jbeta primers. The protocol was immunoSEQ multiplex PCR, while the TCRdb copy is restricted to in-frame clones and leaves out a portion. The table shows 150,000 to 200,000 clones, with more than 85% occurring only once. Specimen: PBMCs. The source is a woman between 18 and 29 years old in good health and CMV-seronegative.

Only one count was recorded for this clone. The chain carries TRBV4-1 and TRBJ2-5; weak D call: TRBD2 (6 bases). Trimming left V 0 bases short and J 1 base short, with 18 bases between. This CDR3 has 18 residues. Per the germline V gene, CDR1 is MGHRA and CDR2 is YSYEKL. CDR3 sequence reads: CASSQEGGVMGSQETQYF. The DNA for the CDR3 is TGCGCCAGCAGCCAAGAAGGAGGGGTTATGGGGTCCCAAGAGACCCAGTACTTC.

The gene calls are TRBV30 and TRBJ2-7; D may be TRBD2 (5 bases). V was trimmed by 2 bases and J by 4 bases, leaving 15 bases between them. This CDR3 spans 14 amino acids. Germline CDR1 and CDR2: GTSNPN and SVGIG (reference sequence). This CDR3 is CAWSQEGIGYEQYF. The CDR3 nucleotides read TGTGCCTGGAGTCAAGAGGGTATCGGGTACGAGCAGTACTTC.

This rearrangement joins TRBV29-1 to TRBJ2-3, with D possibly being TRBD2 (7 bases). With 0 bases removed from V and 4 bases from J, the gap between germline ends came to 14 bases. This CDR3 contains 15 residues. The germline V gene encodes CDR1 SQVTM and CDR2 ANQGSEA. The CDR3: CSVEEGGGGPDTQYF. CDR3 DNA sequence: TGCAGCGTTGAAGAAGGTGGCGGGGGCCCAGATACGCAGTATTTT.